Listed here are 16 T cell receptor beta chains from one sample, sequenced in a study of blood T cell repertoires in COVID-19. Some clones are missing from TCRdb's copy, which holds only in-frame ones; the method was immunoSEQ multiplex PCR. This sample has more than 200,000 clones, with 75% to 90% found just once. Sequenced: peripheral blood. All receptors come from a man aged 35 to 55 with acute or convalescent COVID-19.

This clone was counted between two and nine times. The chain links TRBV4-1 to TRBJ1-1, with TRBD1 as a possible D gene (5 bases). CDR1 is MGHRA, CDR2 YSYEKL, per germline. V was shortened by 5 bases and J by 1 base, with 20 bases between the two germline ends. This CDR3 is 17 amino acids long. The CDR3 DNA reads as TGCGCCAGCAGCTCCCACCGGGAGGGGCTGACGAACACTGAAGCTTTCTTT. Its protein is CASSSHREGLTNTEAFF.

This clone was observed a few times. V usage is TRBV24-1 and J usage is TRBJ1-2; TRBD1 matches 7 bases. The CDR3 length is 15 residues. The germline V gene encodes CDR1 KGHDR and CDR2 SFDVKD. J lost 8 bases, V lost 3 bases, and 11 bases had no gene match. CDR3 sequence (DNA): TGTGCCACCAGTGATGGGACAGATCCCCGACGCGGCTACACCTTC. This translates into CATSDGTDPRRGYTF.

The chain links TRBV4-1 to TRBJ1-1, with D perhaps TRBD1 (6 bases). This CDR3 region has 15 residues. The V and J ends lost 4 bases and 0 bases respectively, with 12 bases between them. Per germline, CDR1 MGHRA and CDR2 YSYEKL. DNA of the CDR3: TGCGCCAGCAGCCTCACGGACAGAATGAACACTGAAGCTTTCTTT. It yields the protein CASSLTDRMNTEAFF.

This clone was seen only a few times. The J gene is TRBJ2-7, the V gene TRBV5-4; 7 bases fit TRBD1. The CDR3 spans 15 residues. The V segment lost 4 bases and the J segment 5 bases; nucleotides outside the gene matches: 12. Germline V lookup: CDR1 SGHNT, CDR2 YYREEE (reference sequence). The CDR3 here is CASSPRQGPSHEQYF. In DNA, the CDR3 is TGTGCCAGCAGCCCCCGACAGGGCCCAAGCCACGAGCAGTACTTC.

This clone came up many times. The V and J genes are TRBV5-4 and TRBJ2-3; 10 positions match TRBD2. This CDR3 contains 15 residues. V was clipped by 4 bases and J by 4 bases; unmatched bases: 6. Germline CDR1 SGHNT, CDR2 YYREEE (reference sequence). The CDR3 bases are TGTGCCAGCAGCCCGGACGGGACTAGCGCAGATACGCAGTATTTT. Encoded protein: CASSPDGTSADTQYF.

Written as DNA, the CDR3 is TGCGCCAGCAGCGTATACAGGGGGCGGTCCTACGAGCAGTACTTC. The encoded protein is CASSVYRGRSYEQYF. This chain joins TRBV5-1 and TRBJ2-7; the match to TRBD1 covers 9 bases. The V gene's germline CDR1 is SGHRS and CDR2 YFSETQ. The CDR3 sequence is 15 residues long. The trim removed 4 bases at V and 1 base at J, leaving 6 bases unmatched.

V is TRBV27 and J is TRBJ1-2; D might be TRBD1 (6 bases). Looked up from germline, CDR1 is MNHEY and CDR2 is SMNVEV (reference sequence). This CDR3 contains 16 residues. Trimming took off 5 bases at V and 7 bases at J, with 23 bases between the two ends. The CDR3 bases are TGTGCCAGCAGTGCCCCGGGACAATTTACTATGTCTGGCTACACCTTC. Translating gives CASSAPGQFTMSGYTF.

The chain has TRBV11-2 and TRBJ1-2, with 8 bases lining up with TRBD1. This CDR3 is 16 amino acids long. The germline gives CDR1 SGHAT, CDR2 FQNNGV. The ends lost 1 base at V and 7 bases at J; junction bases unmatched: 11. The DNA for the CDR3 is TGTGCCAGCAGCTTAGTCGGCCAGGGGGCTGGCAGTGGCTACACCTTC. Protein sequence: CASSLVGQGAGSGYTF.

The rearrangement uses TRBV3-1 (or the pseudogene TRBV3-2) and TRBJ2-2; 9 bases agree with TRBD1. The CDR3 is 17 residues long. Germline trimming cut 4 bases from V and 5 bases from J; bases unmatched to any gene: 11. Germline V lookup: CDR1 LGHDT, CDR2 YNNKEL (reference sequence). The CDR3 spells CASSRPPGQGSTGELFF. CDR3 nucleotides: TGTGCCAGCAGCCGCCCACCGGGACAGGGATCTACCGGGGAGCTGTTTTTT.

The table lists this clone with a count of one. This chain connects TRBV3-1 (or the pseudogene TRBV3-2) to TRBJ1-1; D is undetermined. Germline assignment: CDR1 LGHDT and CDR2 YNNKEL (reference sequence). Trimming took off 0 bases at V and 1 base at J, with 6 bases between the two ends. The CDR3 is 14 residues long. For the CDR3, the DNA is TGTGCCAGCAGCCAAGAGCGGGGGAACACTGAAGCTTTCTTT. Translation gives CASSQERGNTEAFF.

This CDR3 reads CASSILAGEEQYF. CDR3 coding DNA: TGTGCCAGCAGTATACTAGCGGGTGAAGAGCAGTACTTC. The chain couples TRBV7-7 to TRBJ2-7; 9 bases line up with TRBD2. The CDR3 spans 13 residues. Trimming took 6 bases from V and 7 from J; bases not matched to a gene: 7. CDR1 is SSHAT and CDR2 is FNYEAQ in the germline V gene (reference sequence). Filled out from reference TRBV7-7 and TRBJ2-7, the complete variable domain reads GAGVSQSPRYKVTKRGQDVTLRCDPISSHATLYWYQQALGQGPEFLTYFNYEAQPDKSGLPSDRFSAERPEGSISTLTIQRTEQRDSAMYRCASSILAGEEQYFGPGTRLTVT.

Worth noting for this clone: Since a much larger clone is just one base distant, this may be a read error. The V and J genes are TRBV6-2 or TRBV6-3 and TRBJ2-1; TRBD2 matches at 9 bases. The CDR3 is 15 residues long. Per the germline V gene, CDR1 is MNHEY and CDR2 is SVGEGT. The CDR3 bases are TGTGCCAGCAGCCTAGCGGGAACCTCCTACAATGAGCAGCTCTTC. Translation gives CASSLAGTSYNEQLF.

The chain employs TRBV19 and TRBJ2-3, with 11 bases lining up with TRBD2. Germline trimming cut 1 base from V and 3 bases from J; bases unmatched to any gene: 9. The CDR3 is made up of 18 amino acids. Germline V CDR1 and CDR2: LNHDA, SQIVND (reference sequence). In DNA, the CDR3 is TGTGCCAGTAGTATAGGAAAGGGACTAGCGGTTTCGACAGATACGCAGTATTTT. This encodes CASSIGKGLAVSTDTQYF.

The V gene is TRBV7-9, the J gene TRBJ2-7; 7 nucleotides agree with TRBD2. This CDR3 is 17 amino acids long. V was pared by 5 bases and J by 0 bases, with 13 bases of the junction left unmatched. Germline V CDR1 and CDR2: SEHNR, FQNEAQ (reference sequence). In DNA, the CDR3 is TGTGCCAGCAGCCCACGATCGGGGGAGGGGCCCTCCTACGAGCAGTACTTC. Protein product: CASSPRSGEGPSYEQYF.

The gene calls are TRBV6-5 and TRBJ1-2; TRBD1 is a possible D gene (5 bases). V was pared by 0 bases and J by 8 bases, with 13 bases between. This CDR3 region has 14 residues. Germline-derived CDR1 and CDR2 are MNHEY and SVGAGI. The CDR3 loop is CASSYSAGVGGYTF. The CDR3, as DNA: TGTGCCAGCAGTTACTCGGCGGGGGTCGGGGGCTACACCTTC.

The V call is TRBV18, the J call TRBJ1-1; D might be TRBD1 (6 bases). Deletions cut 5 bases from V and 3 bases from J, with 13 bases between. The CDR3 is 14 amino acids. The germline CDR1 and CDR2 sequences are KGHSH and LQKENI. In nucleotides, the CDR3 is TGTGCCAGCTCAACTACTGGACAGCACACTGAAGCTTTCTTT. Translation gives CASSTTGQHTEAFF.